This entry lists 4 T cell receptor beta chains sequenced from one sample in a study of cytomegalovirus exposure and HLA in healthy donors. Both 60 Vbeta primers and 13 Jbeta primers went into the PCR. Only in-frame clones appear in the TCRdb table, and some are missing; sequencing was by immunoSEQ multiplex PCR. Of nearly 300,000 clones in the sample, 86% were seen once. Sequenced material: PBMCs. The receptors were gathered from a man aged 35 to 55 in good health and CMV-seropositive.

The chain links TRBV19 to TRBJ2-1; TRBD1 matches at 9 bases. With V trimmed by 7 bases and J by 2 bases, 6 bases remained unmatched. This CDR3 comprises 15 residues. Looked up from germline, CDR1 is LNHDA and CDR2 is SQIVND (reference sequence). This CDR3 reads CASTLDRGPYNEQFF. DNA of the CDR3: TGTGCCAGTACCCTGGACAGGGGTCCCTACAATGAGCAGTTCTTC.

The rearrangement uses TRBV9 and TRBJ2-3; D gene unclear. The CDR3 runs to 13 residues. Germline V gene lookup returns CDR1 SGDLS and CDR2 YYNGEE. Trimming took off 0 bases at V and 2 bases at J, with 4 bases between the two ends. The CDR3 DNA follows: TGTGCCAGCAGCGTAGCATCCACAGATACGCAGTATTTT. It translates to CASSVASTDTQYF.

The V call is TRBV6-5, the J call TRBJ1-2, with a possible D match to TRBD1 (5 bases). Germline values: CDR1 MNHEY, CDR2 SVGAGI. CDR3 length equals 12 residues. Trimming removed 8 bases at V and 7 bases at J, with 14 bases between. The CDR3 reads CASATRGLGYTF. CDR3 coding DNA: TGTGCCAGCGCGACAAGGGGACTTGGCTACACCTTC.

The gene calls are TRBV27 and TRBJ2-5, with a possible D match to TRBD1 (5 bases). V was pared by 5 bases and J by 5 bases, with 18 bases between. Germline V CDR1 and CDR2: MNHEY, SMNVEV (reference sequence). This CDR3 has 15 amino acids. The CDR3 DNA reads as TGTGCCAGCAGTCCCCGACAGTTCACCCCCGAGACCCAGTACTTC. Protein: CASSPRQFTPETQYF.